Following are 22 T cell receptor beta chains from one sample sequenced in a study of cytotoxic CD8 clonotypes in ibrutinib-treated CLL. The assay was immunoSEQ multiplex PCR, and TCRdb's table has in-frame clones only and misses some. The sample lists hundreds of thousands of clones; 70% were seen once. The sample consisted of PBMCs, taken after 24 months of ibrutinib treatment. These receptors all stem from a human donor with chronic lymphocytic leukemia.

The chain carries TRBV29-1 and TRBJ2-7; TRBD2 might be the D (6 bases). The CDR3 contains 13 residues. V shed 7 bases and J shed 7 bases, with 20 bases lying between them. Germline V CDR1 and CDR2: SQVTM, ANQGSEA. The CDR3 spells CSAQFRERSEQYF. The CDR3 nucleotides are TGCAGCGCCCAATTCCGGGAGCGAAGTGAGCAGTACTTC.

This chain uses TRBV29-1 with TRBJ2-1; 12 bases fit TRBD1. The germline V gene has CDR1 SQVTM and CDR2 ANQGSEA. The V segment lost 0 bases and the J segment 8 bases; nucleotides outside the gene matches: 5. The CDR3 is made up of 15 amino acids. CDR3 protein: CSVEDRDRGRHEQFF. CDR3 sequence (DNA): TGCAGCGTTGAAGACCGGGACAGGGGGCGCCATGAGCAGTTCTTC.

This clone was detected only a few times. The V gene is TRBV11-3, the J gene TRBJ2-1, with 7 bases matching TRBD1. The CDR3 runs to 12 residues. Germline values: CDR1 SGHNT, CDR2 YENEEA. V lost 5 bases to trimming and J lost 12 bases; unmatched junction nucleotides: 7. The CDR3: CASSPYGDRQFF. As DNA, the CDR3 is TGTGCCAGCAGCCCCTATGGGGACAGGCAGTTCTTC.

The chain has TRBV18 and TRBJ2-1, with D possibly matching TRBD2 (8 bases). This CDR3 region has 14 residues. CDR1 and CDR2 (germline): KGHSH, LQKENI. V lost 4 bases to trimming and J lost 9 bases, with 16 bases between them. Here the CDR3 DNA reads TGTGCCAGCTCACTGAGCGGGAGACAGGGTGAGCAGTTCTTC. Translated: CASSLSGRQGEQFF.

The CDR3 protein is CASSYSRQGYTGELFF. DNA of the CDR3: TGTGCCAGCAGTTACTCCCGACAGGGCTACACCGGGGAGCTGTTTTTT. The rearrangement joins TRBV6-5 to TRBJ2-2; 7 bases agree with TRBD1. The germline CDR1 and CDR2 sequences are MNHEY and SVGAGI. CDR3 length: 16 residues. V lost 0 bases and J lost 3; bases outside the gene matches: 4.

V and J are TRBV27 and TRBJ2-1; the match to TRBD2 covers 11 bases. V shed 6 bases and J 6 bases; nucleotides not matched to a gene: 7. The length of the CDR3 is 15 residues. Germline lookup yields CDR1 MNHEY and CDR2 SMNVEV (reference sequence). The CDR3 coding sequence is TGTGCCAGCAGCCCGCTAGCGGGAGGAATCAATGAGCAGTTCTTC. It yields the protein CASSPLAGGINEQFF.

The J gene is TRBJ1-1, the V gene TRBV5-4, with 8 bases lining up with TRBD1. The CDR3 loop spans 13 amino acids. CDR1 is SGHNT, CDR2 YYREEE, per germline (reference sequence). Trimming at V came to 2 bases and at J to 7 bases, leaving 4 bases not matched to a gene. The CDR3 region is CASSLTDRDEAFF. As DNA, the CDR3 is TGTGCCAGCAGCTTAACGGACAGGGATGAAGCTTTCTTT.

The chain combines TRBV6-5 with TRBJ2-7, with 11 bases aligning to TRBD2. The junction had 3 bases not matched to a gene; V was cut back by 6 bases and J by 2 bases. Per the germline V gene, CDR1 is MNHEY and CDR2 is SVGAGI. This CDR3 spans 14 amino acids. CDR3 amino acids: CASRGTSGAYEQYF. Here the CDR3 DNA reads TGTGCCAGCAGGGGGACTAGCGGCGCCTACGAGCAGTACTTC.

J is TRBJ2-7 and V is TRBV27; 9 bases are shared with TRBD2. V lost 1 base and J lost 3; bases outside the gene matches: 7. Germline CDR1 MNHEY, CDR2 SMNVEV (reference sequence). The CDR3 has 16 residues. The CDR3 loop reads CASSLLGGRAFYEQYF. CDR3 coding DNA: TGTGCCAGCAGTTTATTGGGCGGGAGGGCCTTCTACGAGCAGTACTTC.

The rearrangement uses TRBV7-3 and TRBJ2-2; maybe TRBD1 (5 bases). In germline, CDR1 is SGHTA, CDR2 FQGTGA. The CDR3 is 17 amino acids. V was clipped by 0 bases and J by 4 bases, with 15 bases between them. The CDR3, as DNA: TGTGCCAGCAGCTTAACTGGTAGGGGTACGGCCACCGGGGAGCTGTTTTTT. Translating gives CASSLTGRGTATGELFF.

V and J are TRBV30 and TRBJ2-3, with D perhaps TRBD1 or TRBD2 (5 bases each). The ends were cut back, 0 bases at V and 0 bases at J, with 13 bases in the middle. Germline-derived CDR1 and CDR2 are GTSNPN and SVGIG (reference sequence). The CDR3 consists of 16 residues. CDR3 protein: CAWSVLLGESTDTQYF. The CDR3 region has the DNA TGTGCCTGGAGTGTACTTTTGGGGGAAAGCACAGATACGCAGTATTTT.

CDR3 DNA: TGCGCCAGCAGCCCGGGGGGGACAATGGGCACTGAAGCTTTCTTT. It encodes CASSPGGTMGTEAFF. The chain recombines TRBV5-1 with TRBJ1-1; D perhaps matches TRBD1 (6 bases). Deletions cut 4 bases from V and 4 bases from J, with 17 bases between. The CDR3 totals 15 residues. CDR1 is SGHRS and CDR2 is YFSETQ in the germline V gene. The full variable domain, rest sourced from reference TRBV5-1 and TRBJ1-1, is KAGVTQTPRYLIKTRGQQVTLSCSPISGHRSVSWYQQTPGQGLQFLFEYFSETQRNKGNFPGRFSGRQFSNSRSEMNVSTLELGDSALYLCASSPGGTMGTEAFFGQGTRLTVV.

The chain couples TRBV5-1 to TRBJ1-4; 8 bases agree with TRBD1. With 3 bases clipped from V and 4 bases from J, the junction kept 8 bases outside the gene matches. The CDR3 loop spans 16 amino acids. From germline, CDR1 is SGHRS and CDR2 YFSETQ. CDR3 coding DNA: TGCGCCAGCAGCTCCGGCGACAGGGGCCGTAATGAAAAACTGTTTTTT. It specifies CASSSGDRGRNEKLFF.

The rearrangement joins TRBV19 to TRBJ1-5, with D possibly being TRBD1 (6 bases). Trimming shortened V by 3 bases and J by 1 base, and 13 bases separated the two germline ends. CDR1 is LNHDA, CDR2 SQIVND, per germline (reference sequence). The CDR3 contains 16 residues. In DNA form, the CDR3 reads TGTGCCAGTAGTATCCCGGGACACTCGAGCAATCAGCCCCAGCATTTT. This encodes CASSIPGHSSNQPQHF.

The rearrangement joins TRBV4-1 to TRBJ2-1; the D gene is possibly TRBD1 (6 bases). Trimming shortened V by 10 bases and J by 8 bases, and 18 bases separated the two germline ends. CDR3 length: 13 residues. Germline V CDR1 and CDR2: MGHRA, YSYEKL. CDR3 sequence: CATLGTHADEQFF. The CDR3 nucleotides are TGCGCCACCTTGGGGACACATGCCGATGAGCAGTTCTTC.

This clone was detected only a few times. The rearrangement joins TRBV27 to TRBJ2-3; possibly TRBD2 for D (6 bases). Germline V CDR1 and CDR2: MNHEY, SMNVEV (reference sequence). The CDR3 is 14 residues long. Deletions cut 6 bases from V and 4 bases from J, with 14 bases between. The CDR3 is CASSKNGRADTQYF. The CDR3, as DNA: TGTGCCAGCAGCAAGAACGGGAGAGCAGATACGCAGTATTTT.

The rearrangement links TRBV27 to TRBJ2-6; unclear D gene. The CDR3 consists of 16 residues. Germline CDR1 and CDR2: MNHEY and SMNVEV (reference sequence). V was cut by 3 bases and J by 0 bases, with 9 bases left in between. The CDR3 loop reads CASSFLGSSGANVLTF. CDR3 DNA sequence: TGTGCCAGCAGTTTCCTTGGTAGCTCTGGGGCCAACGTCCTGACTTTC. The whole variable domain, filled in from reference TRBV27 and TRBJ2-6, reads EAQVTQNPRYLITVTGKKLTVTCSQNMNHEYMSWYRQDPGLGLRQIYYSMNVEVTDKGDVPEGYKVSRKEKRNFPLILESPSPNQTSLYFCASSFLGSSGANVLTFGAGSRLTVL.

This chain connects TRBV27 to TRBJ1-4, with D perhaps TRBD1 (5 bases). Germline V gene lookup returns CDR1 MNHEY and CDR2 SMNVEV (reference sequence). This CDR3 contains 15 residues. V was shortened by 4 bases and J by 4 bases, with 13 bases between the two germline ends. CDR3: CASSWGGRGNEKLFF. The CDR3 DNA is TGTGCCAGCAGTTGGGGGGGTCGGGGTAATGAAAAACTGTTTTTT.

This chain joins TRBV30 and TRBJ1-2, with 8 bases matching TRBD1. V lost 4 bases to trimming and J lost 4 bases; unmatched junction nucleotides: 2. Germline CDR1 is GTSNPN and CDR2 is SVGIG (reference sequence). The CDR3 runs to 12 residues. The CDR3 DNA is TGTGCCTGGACGACAGGGGCCTATGGCTACACCTTC. This gives the protein CAWTTGAYGYTF.

This clone occurred a few times. The genes are TRBV5-5 and TRBJ1-4; D is unresolved. The germline V gene has CDR1 SGHKS and CDR2 YYEKEE (reference sequence). The CDR3 spans 13 residues. V was shortened by 4 bases and J by 6 bases, with 10 bases between the two germline ends. The CDR3 here is CASSPGGDEKLFF. The CDR3 DNA sequence: TGTGCCAGCAGCCCCGGCGGAGATGAAAAACTGTTTTTT.

The genes are TRBV28 and TRBJ2-7, with D unclear. The V end was cut by 8 bases, the J end by 7 bases, with 9 bases between. There are 10 residues in the CDR3. CDR1 is MDHEN and CDR2 is SYDVKM in the germline V gene. CDR3: CASGQEEQYF. In nucleotides, the CDR3 is TGTGCCAGCGGTCAGGAAGAGCAGTACTTC. Supplemented by reference TRBV28 and TRBJ2-7, the full variable domain reads DVKVTQSSRYLVKRTGEKVFLECVQDMDHENMFWYRQDPGLGLRLIYFSYDVKMKEKGDIPEGYSVSREKKERFSLILESASTNQTSMYLCASGQEEQYFGPGTRLTVT.

This clone has more than one count but fewer than ten. V is TRBV28 and J is TRBJ1-5, with 8 positions matching TRBD1. The CDR3 consists of 14 residues. Germline values: CDR1 MDHEN, CDR2 SYDVKM. The V gene end was trimmed by 3 bases and the J gene end by 7 bases; junction bases not matched to a gene: 5. The CDR3 region is CASSLRTGRQPQHF. DNA for the CDR3: TGTGCCAGCAGTTTGCGGACAGGGCGGCAGCCCCAGCATTTT.